A selection of T cell receptor beta chains follows, all from one sample in a study of T cell repertoires in cytomegalovirus infection. TCRdb re-analysed the reads in MiXCR, keeping a single row per CDR3 protein. The sample records hundreds of thousands of distinct CDR3 sequences, 35% being singletons. Sequencing input: PBMCs. Receptors were obtained from a human donor in good health (CMV status not recorded). Some clones in this sample may be carry-over from other donors' samples. CDR3s include the opening cysteine and the closing phenylalanine or tryptophan. The size of a clone is reported for some rows only, either as once, few or many, or as a class for expanded clones.

J: TRBJ1-5
V: TRBV2
size: -
CDR3: CASSEGRLNQPQHF

J: TRBJ1-1
V: TRBV19
size: few
CDR3: CASKIQGVNTEAFF

J: TRBJ1-5
V: TRBV12-3/TRBV12-4
size: once
CDR3: CASSTPLDRADQPQHF

J: TRBJ2-7
V: TRBV20-1
size: -
CDR3: CSATEDRKNLYEQYF

J: TRBJ1-5
V: TRBV6-9
size: -
CDR3: CASSPNPGQGSQPQHF

J: TRBJ2-1
V: TRBV12-3/TRBV12-4
size: few
CDR3: CASSFWRLAAYNEQFF

J: TRBJ1-5
V: TRBV28
size: -
CDR3: CASSPPSVCGQPQHF

J: TRBJ2-2
V: TRBV20-1
size: once
CDR3: CSARTGGGNTGELFF

J: TRBJ1-5
V: TRBV12-3/TRBV12-4
size: many
CDR3: CASSSRDFNQPQHF

J: TRBJ1-2
V: TRBV7-9
size: few
CDR3: CASSLKRGGADGYTF

J: TRBJ1-1
V: TRBV11-2
size: -
CDR3: CSSSLDPCAMVRQGSSTEAFF

J: TRBJ2-5
V: TRBV11-2
size: many
CDR3: CASSLGGQEPLF

J: TRBJ2-5
V: TRBV6-2/TRBV6-3
size: -
CDR3: CASSYSVPLAGARQETQYF

J: TRBJ1-1
V: TRBV20-1
size: few
CDR3: CSARAGQGFTEAFF

J: TRBJ1-6
V: TRBV7-2
size: many
CDR3: CASSLGGGNRSPLHF

J: TRBJ2-3
V: TRBV10-2
size: -
CDR3: CASRDTGADTQYF

J: TRBJ2-2
V: TRBV6-6
size: -
CDR3: CASSTGLETGELFF

J: TRBJ1-1
V: TRBV7-2
size: few
CDR3: CASSPPGWGKNTEAFF

J: TRBJ2-7
V: TRBV7-2
size: many
CDR3: CASSLDLAGGPRSSIIQSSYEQYF

J: TRBJ2-7
V: TRBV7-2
size: many
CDR3: CASSLSSEQYF

J: TRBJ2-6
V: TRBV7-9
size: few
CDR3: CASSAYRGGSSGANVLTF

J: TRBJ2-1
V: TRBV28
size: few
CDR3: CASSGRGLAKSDEQFF

J: TRBJ2-3
V: TRBV7-6
size: -
CDR3: CASSLQDRGDTQYF

J: TRBJ2-7
V: TRBV6-1
size: -
CDR3: CASGFYEQYF

J: TRBJ1-2
V: TRBV7-9
size: few
CDR3: CASSFVPGISYGYTF

J: TRBJ2-7
V: TRBV5-6
size: few
CDR3: CASSARLTGLLGYEQYF

J: TRBJ2-6
V: TRBV5-1
size: few
CDR3: CASSLGTGGSVSGANVLTF

J: TRBJ1-1
V: TRBV23-1
size: -
CDR3: CASRGLSGQGTHTEAFF

J: TRBJ2-7
V: TRBV6-6
size: few
CDR3: CASSYGLASYEQYF

J: TRBJ2-1
V: TRBV14
size: -
CDR3: CASSHVPGLAGGPHEQFF

J: TRBJ1-2
V: TRBV28
size: -
CDR3: CASSLEGARSYGYTF

J: TRBJ2-7
V: TRBV7-2
size: -
CDR3: CASSFGTSDQGAYEQYF

J: TRBJ1-1
V: TRBV20-1
size: -
CDR3: CSAPDRLNTEAFF

J: TRBJ1-2
V: TRBV10-2
size: -
CDR3: CASSESKYEGGYTF

J: TRBJ2-3
V: TRBV4-1
size: few
CDR3: CASSEGTGTDTQYF

J: TRBJ2-1
V: TRBV19
size: -
CDR3: CASSPVTGGNEQFF

J: TRBJ2-1
V: TRBV27
size: -
CDR3: CASSFRRAVNGEQFF

J: TRBJ1-1
V: TRBV2
size: -
CDR3: CASSKDMQEVGTEAFF

J: TRBJ2-7
V: TRBV28
size: -
CDR3: CASSSSTHWDGDTYEQYF

J: TRBJ2-2
V: TRBV19
size: many
CDR3: CASSHSGSVGELFF

J: TRBJ2-2
V: TRBV12-3/TRBV12-4
size: -
CDR3: CASSLDQGYTGELFF

J: TRBJ1-5
V: TRBV6-5
size: -
CDR3: CASRRDRDSNQPQHF

J: TRBJ2-3
V: TRBV28
size: -
CDR3: CASSFSPRLAGGRTDTQYF

J: TRBJ1-5
V: TRBV5-4
size: -
CDR3: CASSDGTRPNQPQHF

J: TRBJ2-1
V: TRBV6-6
size: -
CDR3: CASSYAGLNTDEQFF

J: TRBJ2-1
V: TRBV27
size: -
CDR3: CASINQPRAPGAYNEQFF

J: TRBJ2-5
V: TRBV7-6
size: once
CDR3: CASSTDRDRHPRTQYF

J: TRBJ2-3
V: TRBV5-4
size: -
CDR3: CASSSLDRGQGDTQYF

J: TRBJ2-7
V: TRBV28
size: -
CDR3: CASSFGGAQDEQYF

J: TRBJ2-2
V: TRBV2
size: -
CDR3: CAKTDPSTGELFF

J: TRBJ1-1
V: TRBV6-1
size: -
CDR3: CASSEEGSNTEALF

J: TRBJ2-1
V: TRBV11-2
size: -
CDR3: CASSSEFGGGRTYNEQFF

J: TRBJ1-1
V: TRBV19
size: -
CDR3: CASRRTGGGNTEAFF

J: TRBJ2-7
V: TRBV10-3
size: few
CDR3: CAISELPVLRDEQYF